This T cell receptor (beta chain) is drawn from a study of blood T cell repertoires in COVID-19 (dated by TCRdb to the early 2020s). About the study as a whole: The collaborator samples originated in the United States, Italy and Spain and spanned the acute and convalescent phases of COVID-19. The dataset comprised deeply sampled blood TCRbeta repertoires from subjects exposed to, actively infected with, or recovered from COVID-19. Samples were obtained from the ongoing ImmuneRACE study (first 160 participants) and from about 1,300 subjects provided by 6 global collaborators. Sample metadata almost always included a de-identified subject ID, COVID-19 status, age in years and sex. The material from the prospective study consisted of cDNA or gDNA derived from T cells, B-cell-depleted T cells, or PBMCs. Where available, HLA class I and class II types were taken from metadata supplied by the sample provider and were not determined by assay-based typing. A freely available public database, intended as a resource for researchers studying the immune response to SARS-CoV-2, is where the repertoires were released.

Sequences KGHSH (CDR1) and LQKENI (CDR2) are obtained from the germline V gene. The CDR3 measures 13 amino acids from cysteine to phenylalanine. Only CDR3 DNA remains: 39 bases, in frame from the first base. The V and J ends are trimmed by 2 bases and 2 bases, leaving 6 bases between them. In the prospective study, participants were about 18 to 95 years old, resided in about 25 geographic areas of the United States, and were enrolled through a virtual design. Cohort assignment in the prospective study relied on participant-reported clinical history from a screening survey and a study questionnaire. Recovered participants in ImmuneRACE Cohort 3 were defined by two consecutive negative NP/OP PCR tests, clearance by a healthcare professional, or resolution of symptoms. Mobile phlebotomists in the prospective study collected whole blood, serum and a nasopharyngeal or oropharyngeal swab from every participant. Prospective study participants could optionally give additional blood draws and questionnaires over an approximately two-month period. Prospective study blood samples were shipped either frozen or at room temperature before DNA extraction.

The paper as a whole reports these results and caveats: Clinical and demographic metadata were provided uncurated, with the amount varying by source and participant.

As to this clone: Its antigen specificity is not known. No much larger clone is present one base from it, and per-base qualities are unavailable. This specimen includes other DNA sequences encoding the same CDR3.

TCRbeta CDR3 regions were amplified from genomic DNA by means of the immunoSEQ Assay, a bias-controlled multiplex PCR. As for how the authors treated the data: Within the assay, amplification of reference gene primers was used to estimate how many nucleated cells each sample contained. To quantify the absolute abundance of each unique TCRbeta CDR3 rearrangement, sequence reads were collapsed and filtered. For each sample, productive Simpson clonality was calculated as the square root of Simpson's diversity index across productive rearrangements. The table was pulled from immuneACCESS by TCRdb, which kept in-frame rearrangements only. Such tables lose some clones; where checked, under half of the loss comes from unresolved V genes, and the rest has no known cause. That table supplies the V and J calls and clone size; D and trimming were determined from the DNA. The sample table holds about 400,000 clones, of which over 85% were seen once. The ten largest account for 1.5% to 2% of the sample.

This chain joins TRBV18 to TRBJ1-2; TRBD1 might be the D gene, on 5 matching bases. Input material: PBMCs or T cells enriched from blood (not recorded which). The clonotype was recovered from a young woman who had recovered from COVID-19. The nucleotides read TGTGCCAGCTCACCAGGGGGGAACTATGGCTACACCTTC. This sequence encodes CASSPGGNYGYTF.